What follows are 27 T cell receptor beta chains derived from one specimen sequenced in a study of regulatory T cells in long-lasting Graves disease. The time point was: persistent/refractory GD, antithyroid drugs over 5 years with positive TRAb. The TCR library was prepared using RNA isolated from PBMCs. Arm-PCR of CDR3 regions and iRepertoire HTBI primers were the basis on which TCR beta libraries were built. MiXCR, applied by TCRdb to the multiplex PCR reads, yields one record per CDR3 protein. This repertoire shows about 460,000 distinct CDR3 sequences, 22% found once; its top ten account for about an eighth. The sequenced sample was peripheral blood mononuclear cells (PBMCs), obtained when the disease was refractory, from a patient treated with antithyroid drugs. All receptors come from a female donor with Graves disease.

V usage is TRBV30 and J usage is TRBJ1-2, with D perhaps matching TRBD1 (5 bases). The CDR3 has 14 residues. Germline lookup yields CDR1 GTSNPN and CDR2 SVGIG (reference sequence). Trimming removed 2 bases from V and 4 bases from J, with 14 bases in between. CDR3 DNA sequence: TGTGCCTGGAGTTCGAACCGCGACAGCTATGGCTACACCTTC. It yields the protein CAWSSNRDSYGYTF.

The DNA of the CDR3 is TGTGCCAGCAGCGCGATCCAGGGACAGGGCGGCTACACCTTC. This translates into CASSAIQGQGGYTF. V and J are TRBV13 and TRBJ1-2, with TRBD1 matching over 9 bases. This CDR3 comprises 14 residues. J gave up 8 bases and V 5 bases, and 9 bases lay outside the gene matches. CDR1 PRHDT and CDR2 FYEKMQ come from the germline V gene (reference sequence).

This clonotype was observed at least ten times. This sequence joins TRBV2 and TRBJ2-6; possible D gene TRBD2, 6 bases. Germline assignment: CDR1 SNHLY and CDR2 FYNNEI. Trimming stripped 10 bases from V and 2 bases from J, with 15 bases between. The CDR3 contains 15 residues. This chain's CDR3 is CATTVEGTGANVLTF. As DNA, the CDR3 is TGTGCCACCACCGTGGAGGGAACTGGGGCCAACGTCCTGACTTTC.

This clonotype was counted a single time. One end of the junction fails to match germline, which may point to a read error. The genes are TRBV19 and TRBJ2-7, with 10 bases matching TRBD2. The germline gives CDR1 LNHDA, CDR2 SQIVND (reference sequence). The CDR3 contains 15 residues. The CDR3 coding sequence is TGTGCCAGTACACCTCAAGCGGGAGGGGGAAACGAGCAGCACTTC. It yields the protein CASTPQAGGGNEQHF. The full variable domain, completed using reference TRBV19 and TRBJ2-7, is DGGITQSPKYLFRKEGQNVTLSCEQNLNHDAMYWYRQDPGQGLRLIYYSQIVNDFQKGDIAEGYSVSREKKESFPLTVTSAQKNPTAFYLCASTPQAGGGNEQHFGPGTRLTVT.

This clonotype was seen ten or more times. The V call is TRBV2, the J call TRBJ2-7; TRBD1 matches 7 bases. Germline loops: CDR1 SNHLY, CDR2 FYNNEI. Germline trimming cut 6 bases from V and 0 bases from J; bases unmatched to any gene: 8. There are 15 residues in the CDR3. The CDR3 coding sequence is TGTGCCAGCAGAGAGTCGACAGGGAGCTCCTACGAGCAGTACTTC. It is translated as CASRESTGSSYEQYF. The full variable domain, completed using reference TRBV2 and TRBJ2-7, is EPEVTQTPSHQVTQMGQEVILRCVPISNHLYFYWYRQILGQKVEFLVSFYNNEISEKSEIFDDQFSVERPDGSNFTLKIRSTKLEDSAMYFCASRESTGSSYEQYFGPGTRLTVT.

This clonotype was found once. The chain is built from TRBV11-2 and TRBJ2-3; TRBD2 is a possible D gene (5 bases). The CDR3 spans 16 residues. The germline V gene encodes CDR1 SGHAT and CDR2 FQNNGV. Trimming shortened V by 3 bases and J by 2 bases, and 15 bases separated the two germline ends. The CDR3 bases are TGTGCCAGCAGCTTCCGGACTGCTCAATCCACAGATACGCAGTATTTT. As protein: CASSFRTAQSTDTQYF.

This clonotype has ten or more counts. The chain uses TRBV2 and TRBJ2-7; D not certain. This CDR3 region has 15 residues. Deletions cut 2 bases from V and 0 bases from J, with 11 bases between. Germline CDR1 and CDR2: SNHLY and FYNNEI. The CDR3 bases are TGTGCCAGCAGTGAAAGGGCGCTTGGCTCCTACGAGCAGTACTTC. It encodes CASSERALGSYEQYF.

The chain combines TRBV6-5 with TRBJ2-1; D gene uncertain. This CDR3 spans 13 amino acids. Trimming took 2 bases from V and 9 from J, leaving 11 bases between them. The germline gives CDR1 MNHEY, CDR2 SVGAGI. CDR3 sequence (DNA): TGTGCCAGCAGTTACCACCTTATAGGTGAGCAGTTCTTC. It is translated as CASSYHLIGEQFF.

This clonotype was detected a few times. The chain uses TRBV7-2 and TRBJ1-2; weak D call: TRBD1 (6 bases). Looked up from germline, CDR1 is SGHTA and CDR2 is FQGNSA. This CDR3 is built from 14 residues. The V end was cut by 4 bases, the J end by 3 bases, with 12 bases between. CDR3 residues: CASSSTGSHYGYTF. The CDR3 nucleotides read TGTGCCAGCAGCTCGACAGGTTCCCACTATGGCTACACCTTC. The variable domain in full, completed from reference TRBV7-2 and TRBJ1-2, reads GAGVSQSPSNKVTEKGKDVELRCDPISGHTALYWYRQSLGQGLEFLIYFQGNSAPDKSGLPSDRFSAERTGGSVSTLTIQRTQQEDSAVYLCASSSTGSHYGYTFGSGTRLTVV.

The chain couples TRBV11-3 to TRBJ2-2; 8 positions agree with TRBD1. Germline-derived CDR1 and CDR2 are SGHNT and YENEEA. The CDR3 contains 19 residues. V lost 1 base and J lost 2; bases outside the gene matches: 12. CDR3 sequence reads: CASSLAPFRTGRNTGELFF. The CDR3 coding sequence is TGTGCCAGCAGCTTAGCCCCTTTTCGGACAGGGAGAAACACCGGGGAGCTGTTTTTT.

This clonotype was observed many times. This sequence joins TRBV12-3 or TRBV12-4 and TRBJ1-1, with a tentative D call TRBD1 (6 bases). V was trimmed by 7 bases and J by 1 base, leaving 10 bases between them. The CDR3 has 13 residues. The CDR3 region is CASTLTGNTEAFF. The CDR3 nucleotides read TGTGCCAGCACCTTGACAGGGAACACTGAAGCTTTCTTT.

This clonotype was detected only a few times. The chain recombines TRBV3-1 with TRBJ1-2; D unresolved. CDR1 and CDR2 (germline): LGHDT, YNNKEL (reference sequence). This CDR3 region has 14 residues. The V and J ends lost 0 bases and 1 base respectively, with 6 bases between them. The CDR3 is CASSQEQLNYGYTF. In DNA form, the CDR3 reads TGTGCCAGCAGCCAAGAGCAGCTTAACTATGGCTACACCTTC.

This clonotype was seen at least ten times. V usage is TRBV12-3 or TRBV12-4 and J usage is TRBJ1-5; D is undetermined. V was trimmed by 6 bases and J by 0 bases, leaving 12 bases between them. The CDR3 is made up of 15 amino acids. CDR3 nucleotide sequence: TGTGCCAGCAGCAATTTTCGGGGTAGCAATCAGCCCCAGCATTTT. This encodes CASSNFRGSNQPQHF.

The V gene is TRBV20-1, the J gene TRBJ2-5; weak D call: TRBD1 (5 bases). The length of the CDR3 is 14 residues. Trimming left V 3 bases short and J 5 bases short, with 16 bases between. From germline, CDR1 is DFQATT and CDR2 SNEGSKA (reference sequence). CDR3 nucleotide sequence: TGCAGTGCTAGTTTTCCCGGTGGGGCGGAGACCCAGTACTTC. Translating gives CSASFPGGAETQYF.

This clonotype occurred many times. The CDR3, as DNA: TGTGCCAGCAGTTACGGAGGACAGGGCATCTACGAGCAGTACTTC. Encoded protein: CASSYGGQGIYEQYF. The chain links TRBV6-2 or TRBV6-3 to TRBJ2-7; 8 bases fit TRBD1. Germline CDR1 and CDR2: MNHEY and SVGEGT. Trimming at V came to 2 bases and at J to 3 bases, leaving 6 bases not matched to a gene. The CDR3 extends over 15 amino acids.

The chain employs TRBV29-1 and TRBJ1-1; TRBD1 aligns across 10 bases. The CDR3 sequence is 16 residues long. Looked up from germline, CDR1 is SQVTM and CDR2 is ANQGSEA. J was trimmed by 2 bases and V by 5 bases; bases with no gene match: 11. CDR3 nucleotides: TGCAGCGTTTTTACCGGGACAGGGGAATATAACACTGAAGCTTTCTTT. The encoded protein is CSVFTGTGEYNTEAFF.

This clonotype was counted a single time. This rearrangement joins TRBV6-2 or TRBV6-3 to TRBJ2-7; 8 nucleotides line up with TRBD1. The germline CDR1 and CDR2 sequences are MNHEY and SVGEGT. The trim removed 6 bases at V and 4 bases at J, leaving 8 bases unmatched. CDR3 size: 14 residues. The CDR3 sequence: CASRPTGGIYEQYF. Here the CDR3 DNA reads TGTGCCAGCAGGCCTACAGGGGGAATTTACGAGCAGTACTTC.

This clonotype was counted ten times or more. This rearrangement joins TRBV6-1 to TRBJ1-2, with unresolved D. The V gene lost 7 bases and the J gene lost 0 bases, with 9 bases spanning the gap. The CDR3 covers 13 residues. CDR1 and CDR2 (germline): MNHNS, SASEGT. CDR3 DNA: TGTGCCAGCAAAAGGGCCTCTAACTATGGCTACACCTTC. The encoded protein is CASKRASNYGYTF.

This clonotype was found a few times. This sequence joins TRBV6-2 or TRBV6-3 and TRBJ2-2; a weak D match, TRBD2 (7 bases). This CDR3 region has 18 residues. Germline CDR1 is MNHEY and CDR2 is SVGEGT. V lost 4 bases and J 1 base, leaving 19 bases between the germline ends. The chain's CDR3 is CASSSFRGGTLNTGELFF. The CDR3 region has the DNA TGTGCCAGCAGTTCCTTCAGGGGAGGGACTTTGAACACCGGGGAGCTGTTTTTT.

The CDR3 sequence is CASTPRDTQYF. The CDR3 nucleotides are TGTGCCAGCACCCCCAGGGATACGCAGTATTTT. The chain joins TRBV6-2 or TRBV6-3 to TRBJ2-3; D uncertain. The CDR3 has 11 amino acids. V was trimmed by 7 bases and J by 6 bases, leaving 8 bases between them. The germline V gene encodes CDR1 MNHEY and CDR2 SVGEGT.

As concerns this clonotype: A read error may be the cause here, since a much bigger clone is one base away. The CDR3 does not end in the conserved phenylalanine or tryptophan, so this is likely a read error. The chain recombines TRBV7-2 with TRBJ2-7; D remains ambiguous. This CDR3 region has 12 residues. Per germline, CDR1 SGHTA and CDR2 FQGNSA. Trimming took off 1 base at V and 2 bases at J, with 3 bases between the two ends. The CDR3 loop is CASSLVAYEQYI. The CDR3 nucleotides are TGTGCCAGCAGCTTAGTTGCCTACGAGCAGTACATC.

In its sample, this clonotype was seen many times. This chain links TRBV2 with TRBJ1-2; maybe TRBD1 (6 bases). The germline gives CDR1 SNHLY, CDR2 FYNNEI. The CDR3 runs to 17 residues. V dropped 6 bases and J dropped 2 bases, with 22 bases sitting between them. The DNA of the CDR3 is TGTGCCAGCAGAGTGAATTTGAGGTCCAGGGGCAACTATGGCTACACCTTC. It translates to CASRVNLRSRGNYGYTF. Together with reference TRBV2 and TRBJ1-2, the CDR3 gives the full variable domain: EPEVTQTPSHQVTQMGQEVILRCVPISNHLYFYWYRQILGQKVEFLVSFYNNEISEKSEIFDDQFSVERPDGSNFTLKIRSTKLEDSAMYFCASRVNLRSRGNYGYTFGSGTRLTVV.

This clonotype was recorded at least ten times. The chain employs TRBV18 and TRBJ1-5; D unclear. The CDR3 contains 14 residues. Deletions cut 8 bases from V and 2 bases from J, with 13 bases between. The V gene's germline CDR1 is KGHSH and CDR2 LQKENI. The CDR3 coding sequence is TGTGCCAGCAGTCCCGGACTGGGCAATCAGCCCCAGCATTTT. Translating gives CASSPGLGNQPQHF.

This clonotype has a count of ten or more. The J gene is TRBJ1-2, the V gene TRBV28; TRBD1 might be the D (6 bases). Trimming removed 9 bases from V and 2 bases from J, with 28 bases in between. CDR3 length: 18 residues. CDR1 MDHEN and CDR2 SYDVKM come from the germline V gene. CDR3 loop: CASSPSGVSRLGNYGYTF. CDR3 sequence (DNA): TGTGCCAGTTCTCCCTCAGGGGTTTCTCGCCTTGGGAACTATGGCTACACCTTC.

In its sample, this clonotype was seen a few times. The rearrangement joins TRBV5-1 to TRBJ2-7; 11 nucleotides agree with TRBD1. The CDR3 loop spans 14 amino acids. The trim removed 3 bases at V and 5 bases at J, leaving 4 bases unmatched. Germline V gene sequence: CDR1 SGHRS, CDR2 YFSETQ. The CDR3, as DNA: TGCGCCAGCAGCTCGGACAGGGGGCTGGACGAGCAGTACTTC. This sequence encodes CASSSDRGLDEQYF.

The CDR3 loop reads CASSLRGQGLYEQYF. In DNA, the CDR3 is TGTGCCAGCAGTTTAAGGGGACAGGGGCTCTACGAGCAGTACTTC. The V gene is TRBV12-3 or TRBV12-4, the J gene TRBJ2-7; 10 bases map to TRBD1. Trimming cost V 2 bases and J 3 bases; bases outside gene matches: 4. The CDR3 runs 15 residues.

V gene TRBV2 combines with J gene TRBJ1-2, with a weak D call TRBD1 (5 bases). Trimming pared 6 bases from V and 1 base from J, leaving 9 bases between. The CDR3 extends over 13 amino acids. Per germline, CDR1 SNHLY and CDR2 FYNNEI. CDR3 in DNA: TGTGCCAGCAGCCGCAGGGATAACTATGGCTACACCTTC. Translated, it gives CASSRRDNYGYTF.